The T cell receptor beta chain described here comes from a study of blood T cell repertoires in COVID-19. CDR3 length: 14 amino acids. Trimming removed 0 bases from V and 4 bases from J, with 11 bases in between. Per the germline V gene, CDR1 is SGDLS and CDR2 is YYNGEE. All enrollees were about 18 to 89 years old and from about 25 US areas. Participants' reported clinical history set cohort assignment. Profiling relied on immunoSEQ multiplex PCR, and the TCRdb table lists in-frame clones only, not all of them. Among approximately 270,000 clones listed, roughly 89% were seen once. Worth noting for this clone: This sample includes further DNA sequences coding for the same CDR3.

This receptor was obtained from an older woman who had recovered from COVID-19. The specimen was PBMCs or T cells enriched from blood (not recorded which). V gene TRBV9 combines with J gene TRBJ2-7; D may be TRBD1 (6 bases). The CDR3 bases are TGTGCCAGCAGCGTAGGGGGGCCCGGGTACGAGCAGTACTTC. Translation: CASSVGGPGYEQYF.